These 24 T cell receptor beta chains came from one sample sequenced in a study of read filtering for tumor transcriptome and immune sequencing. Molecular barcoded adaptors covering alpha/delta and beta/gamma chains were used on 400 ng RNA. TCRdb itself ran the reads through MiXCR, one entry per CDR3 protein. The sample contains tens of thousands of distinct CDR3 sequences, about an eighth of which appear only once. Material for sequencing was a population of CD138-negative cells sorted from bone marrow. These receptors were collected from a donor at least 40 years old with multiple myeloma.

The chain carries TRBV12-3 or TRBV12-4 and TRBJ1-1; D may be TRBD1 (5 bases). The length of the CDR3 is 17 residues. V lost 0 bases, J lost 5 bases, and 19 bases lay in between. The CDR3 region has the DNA TGTGCCAGCAGTTTAGCCCAGTCCCGACTGGGGGAGACTGAAGCTTTCTTT. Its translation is CASSLAQSRLGETEAFF.

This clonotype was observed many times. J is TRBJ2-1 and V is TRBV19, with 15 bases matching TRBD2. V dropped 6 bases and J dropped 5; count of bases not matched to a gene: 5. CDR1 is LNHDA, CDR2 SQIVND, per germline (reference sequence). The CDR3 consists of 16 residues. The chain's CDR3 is CASRLGLAGGDNEQFF. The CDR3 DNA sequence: TGTGCCAGTAGGCTGGGACTAGCGGGAGGAGACAATGAGCAGTTCTTC. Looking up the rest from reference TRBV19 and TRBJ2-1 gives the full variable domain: DGGITQSPKYLFRKEGQNVTLSCEQNLNHDAMYWYRQDPGQGLRLIYYSQIVNDFQKGDIAEGYSVSREKKESFPLTVTSAQKNPTAFYLCASRLGLAGGDNEQFFGPGTRLTVL.

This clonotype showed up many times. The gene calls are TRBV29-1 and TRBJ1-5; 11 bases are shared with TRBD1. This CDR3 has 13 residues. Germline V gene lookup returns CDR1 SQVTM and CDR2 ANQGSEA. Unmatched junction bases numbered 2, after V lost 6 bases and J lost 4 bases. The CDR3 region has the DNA TGCAGCGTGGGGACAGGGGGTAATCAGCCCCAGCATTTT. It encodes CSVGTGGNQPQHF.

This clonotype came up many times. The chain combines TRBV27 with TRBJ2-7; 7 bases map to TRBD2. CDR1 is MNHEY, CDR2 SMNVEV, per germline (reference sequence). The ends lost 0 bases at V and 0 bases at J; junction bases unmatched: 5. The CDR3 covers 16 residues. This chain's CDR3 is CASSLSSGVLSYEQYF. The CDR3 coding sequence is TGTGCCAGCAGTTTATCAAGCGGGGTGCTCTCCTACGAGCAGTACTTC.

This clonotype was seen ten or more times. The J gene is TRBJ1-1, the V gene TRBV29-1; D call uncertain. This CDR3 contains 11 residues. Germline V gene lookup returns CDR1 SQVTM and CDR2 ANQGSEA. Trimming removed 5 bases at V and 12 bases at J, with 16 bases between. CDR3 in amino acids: CSVPLPPATFF. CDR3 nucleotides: TGCAGCGTTCCACTACCGCCGGCGACTTTCTTT.

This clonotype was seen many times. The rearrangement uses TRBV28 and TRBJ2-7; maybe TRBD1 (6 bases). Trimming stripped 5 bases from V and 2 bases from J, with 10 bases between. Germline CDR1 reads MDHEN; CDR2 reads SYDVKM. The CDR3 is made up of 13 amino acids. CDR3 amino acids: CASSGTPTYEQYF. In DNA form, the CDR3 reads TGTGCCAGCAGTGGGACACCGACCTACGAGCAGTACTTC. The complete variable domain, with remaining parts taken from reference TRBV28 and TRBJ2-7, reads DVKVTQSSRYLVKRTGEKVFLECVQDMDHENMFWYRQDPGLGLRLIYFSYDVKMKEKGDIPEGYSVSREKKERFSLILESASTNQTSMYLCASSGTPTYEQYFGPGTRLTVT.

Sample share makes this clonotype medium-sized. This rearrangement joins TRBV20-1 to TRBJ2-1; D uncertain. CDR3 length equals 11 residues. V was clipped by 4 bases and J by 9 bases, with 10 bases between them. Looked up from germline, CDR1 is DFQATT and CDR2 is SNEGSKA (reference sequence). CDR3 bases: TGCAGTGCTAAACCGTCGATTGAGCAGTTCTTC. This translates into CSAKPSIEQFF.

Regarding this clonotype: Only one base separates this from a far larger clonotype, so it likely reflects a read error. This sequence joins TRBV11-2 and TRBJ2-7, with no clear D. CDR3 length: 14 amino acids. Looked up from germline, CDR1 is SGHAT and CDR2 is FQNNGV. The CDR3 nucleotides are TGTGCCAACAGCTTAGTAGGGCAGCTCTACGAGCAGTACTTC. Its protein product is CANSLVGQLYEQYF.

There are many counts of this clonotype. CDR3 in DNA: TGTGCCTGGAGCCCAAGGACAGTCTCTGGAAACACCATATATTTT. This translates into CAWSPRTVSGNTIYF. J is TRBJ1-3 and V is TRBV30; D may be TRBD1 (6 bases). The CDR3 spans 15 residues. Per the germline V gene, CDR1 is GTSNPN and CDR2 is SVGIG (reference sequence). The ends were cut back, 3 bases at V and 0 bases at J, with 12 bases in the middle.

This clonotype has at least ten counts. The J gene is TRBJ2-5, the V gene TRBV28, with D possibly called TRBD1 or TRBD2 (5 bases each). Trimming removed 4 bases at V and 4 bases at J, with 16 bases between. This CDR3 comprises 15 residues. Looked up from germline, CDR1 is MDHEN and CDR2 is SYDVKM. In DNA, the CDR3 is TGTGCCAGCAGTTCTAGGATTCTGGGGGTAGAGACCCAGTACTTC. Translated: CASSSRILGVETQYF.

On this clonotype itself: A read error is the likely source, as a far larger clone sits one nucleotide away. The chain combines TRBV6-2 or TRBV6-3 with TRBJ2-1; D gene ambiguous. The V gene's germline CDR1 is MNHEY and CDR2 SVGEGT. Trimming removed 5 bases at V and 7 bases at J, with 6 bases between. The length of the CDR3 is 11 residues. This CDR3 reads CASSAANEQFF. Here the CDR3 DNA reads TGTGCCAGCAGTGCTGCTAATGAGCAGTTCTTC.

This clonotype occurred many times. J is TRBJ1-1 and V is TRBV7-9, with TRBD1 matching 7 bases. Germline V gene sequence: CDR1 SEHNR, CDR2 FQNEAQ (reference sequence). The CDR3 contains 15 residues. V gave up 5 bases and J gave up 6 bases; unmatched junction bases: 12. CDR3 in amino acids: CASSAGGGLLAEAFF. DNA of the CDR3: TGTGCCAGCAGCGCAGGGGGGGGGCTCTTGGCTGAAGCTTTCTTT.

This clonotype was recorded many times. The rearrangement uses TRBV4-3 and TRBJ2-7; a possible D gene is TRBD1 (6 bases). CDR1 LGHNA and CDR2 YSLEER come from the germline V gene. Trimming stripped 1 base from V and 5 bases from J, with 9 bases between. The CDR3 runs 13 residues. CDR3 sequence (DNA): TGCGCCAGCAGCCAAGTAAAGGGGGACGAGCAGTACTTC. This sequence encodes CASSQVKGDEQYF.

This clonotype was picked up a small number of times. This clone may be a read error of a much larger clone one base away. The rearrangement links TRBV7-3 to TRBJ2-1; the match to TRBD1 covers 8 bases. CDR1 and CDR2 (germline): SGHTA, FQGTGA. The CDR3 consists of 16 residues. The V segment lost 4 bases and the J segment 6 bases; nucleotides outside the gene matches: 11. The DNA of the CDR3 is TGTGCCAGCAGCTCCCCCGGACAGGGCAGAAGCAATGAGCAGTTCTTC. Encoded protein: CASSSPGQGRSNEQFF.

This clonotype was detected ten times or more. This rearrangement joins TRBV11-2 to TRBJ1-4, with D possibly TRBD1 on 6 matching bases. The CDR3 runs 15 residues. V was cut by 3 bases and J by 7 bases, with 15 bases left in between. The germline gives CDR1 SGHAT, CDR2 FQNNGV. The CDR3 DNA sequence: TGTGCCAGCAGCTTTTTTGGGGGCTTGGGTGAAAAACTGTTTTTT. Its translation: CASSFFGGLGEKLFF.

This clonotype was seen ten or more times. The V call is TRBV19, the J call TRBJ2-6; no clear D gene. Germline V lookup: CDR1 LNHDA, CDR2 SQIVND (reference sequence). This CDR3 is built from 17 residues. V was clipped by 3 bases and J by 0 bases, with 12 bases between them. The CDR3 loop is CASSIRNSGSGANVLTF. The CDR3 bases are TGTGCCAGTAGTATTCGAAACTCCGGCTCTGGGGCCAACGTCCTGACTTTC.

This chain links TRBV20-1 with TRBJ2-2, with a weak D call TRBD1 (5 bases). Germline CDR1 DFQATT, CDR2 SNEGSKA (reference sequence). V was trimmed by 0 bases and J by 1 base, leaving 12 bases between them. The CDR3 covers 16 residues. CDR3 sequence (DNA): TGCAGTGCTAGAGAGGGTGGGGCGAAGAACACCGGGGAGCTGTTTTTT. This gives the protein CSAREGGAKNTGELFF.

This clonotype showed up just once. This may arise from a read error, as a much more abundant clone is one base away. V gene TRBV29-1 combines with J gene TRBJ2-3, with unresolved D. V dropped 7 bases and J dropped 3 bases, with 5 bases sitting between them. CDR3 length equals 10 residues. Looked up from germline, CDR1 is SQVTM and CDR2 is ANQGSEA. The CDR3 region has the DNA TGCAGCGGCAAGACAGATACGCAGTATTTT. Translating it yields CSGKTDTQYF.

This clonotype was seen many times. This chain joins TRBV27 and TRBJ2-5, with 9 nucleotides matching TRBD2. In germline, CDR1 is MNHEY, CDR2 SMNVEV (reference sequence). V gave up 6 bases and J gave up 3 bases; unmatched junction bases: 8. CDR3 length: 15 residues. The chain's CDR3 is CASSLPASGKETQYF. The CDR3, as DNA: TGTGCCAGCAGCCTCCCGGCTAGCGGGAAAGAGACCCAGTACTTC.

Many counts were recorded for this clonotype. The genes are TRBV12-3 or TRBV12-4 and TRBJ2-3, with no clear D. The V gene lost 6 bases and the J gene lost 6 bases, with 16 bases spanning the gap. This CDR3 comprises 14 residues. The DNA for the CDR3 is TGTGCCAGCAGCCTCTCTCGGTCCGTGGATACGCAGTATTTT. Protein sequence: CASSLSRSVDTQYF.

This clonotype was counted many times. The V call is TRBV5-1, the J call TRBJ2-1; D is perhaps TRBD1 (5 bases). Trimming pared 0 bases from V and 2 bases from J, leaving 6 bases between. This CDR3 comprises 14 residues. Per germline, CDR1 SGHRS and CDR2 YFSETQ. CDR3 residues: CASSLEGTYNEQFF. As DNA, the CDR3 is TGCGCCAGCAGCTTGGAGGGGACCTACAATGAGCAGTTCTTC.

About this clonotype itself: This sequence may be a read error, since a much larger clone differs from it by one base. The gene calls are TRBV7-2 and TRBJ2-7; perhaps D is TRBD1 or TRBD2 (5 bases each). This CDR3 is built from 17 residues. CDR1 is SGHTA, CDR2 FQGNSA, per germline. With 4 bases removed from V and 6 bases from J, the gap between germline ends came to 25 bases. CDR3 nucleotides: TGTGCCAGCAGCTCGGGACCAGCGGAGTTTCTTCGGGGCGAGCAGTACTTC. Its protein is CASSSGPAEFLRGEQYF. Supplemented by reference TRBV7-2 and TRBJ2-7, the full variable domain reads GAGVSQSPSNKVTEKGKDVELRCDPISGHTALYWYRQSLGQGLEFLIYFQGNSAPDKSGLPSDRFSAERTGGSVSTLTIQRTQQEDSAVYLCASSSGPAEFLRGEQYFGPGTRLTVT.

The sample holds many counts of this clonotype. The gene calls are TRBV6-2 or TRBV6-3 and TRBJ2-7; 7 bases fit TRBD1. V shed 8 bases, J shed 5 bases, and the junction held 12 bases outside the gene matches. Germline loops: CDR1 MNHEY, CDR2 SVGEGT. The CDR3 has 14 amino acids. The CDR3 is CASHRTGTANEQYF. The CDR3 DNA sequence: TGTGCCAGCCATAGAACAGGGACAGCCAACGAGCAGTACTTC.

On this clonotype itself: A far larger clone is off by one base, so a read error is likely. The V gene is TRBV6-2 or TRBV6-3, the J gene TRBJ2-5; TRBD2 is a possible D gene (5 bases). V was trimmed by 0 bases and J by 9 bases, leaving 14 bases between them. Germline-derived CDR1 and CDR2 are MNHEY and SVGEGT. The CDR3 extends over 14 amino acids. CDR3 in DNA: TGTGCCAGCAGTTACTCAGGCGTGGCGGAGGCCCAGTACTTC. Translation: CASSYSGVAEAQYF.